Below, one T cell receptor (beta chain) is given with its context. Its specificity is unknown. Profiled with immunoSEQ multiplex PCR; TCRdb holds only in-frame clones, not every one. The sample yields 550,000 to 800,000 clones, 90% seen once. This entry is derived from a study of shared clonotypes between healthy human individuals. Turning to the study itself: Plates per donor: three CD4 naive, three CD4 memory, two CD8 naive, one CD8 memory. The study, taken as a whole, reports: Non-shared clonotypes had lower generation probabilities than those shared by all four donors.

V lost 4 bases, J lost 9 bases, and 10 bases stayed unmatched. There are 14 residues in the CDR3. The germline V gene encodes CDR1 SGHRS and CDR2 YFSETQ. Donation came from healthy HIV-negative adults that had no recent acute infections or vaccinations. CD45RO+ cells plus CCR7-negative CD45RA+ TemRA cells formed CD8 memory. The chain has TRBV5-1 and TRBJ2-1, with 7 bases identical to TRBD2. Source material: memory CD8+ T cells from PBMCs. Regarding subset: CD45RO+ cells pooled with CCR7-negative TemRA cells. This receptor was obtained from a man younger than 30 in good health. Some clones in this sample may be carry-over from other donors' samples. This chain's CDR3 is CASSQPTSPSEQFF. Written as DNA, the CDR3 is TGCGCCAGCAGCCAACCGACTAGCCCATCTGAGCAGTTCTTC.